A single sample gave rise to the 8 T cell receptor beta chains below, sequenced in a study of tumor T cells in aggressive B-cell lymphoma. Method: immunoSEQ multiplex PCR; TCRdb's copy keeps in-frame clones and lacks some. The sample contains roughly 3,000 clones, 85% of which appear only once. The sample taken for sequencing was tumor tissue. Source of these receptors: an adult with diffuse large B cell lymphoma.

V and J are TRBV2 and TRBJ1-4, with D perhaps TRBD1 (5 bases). Germline values: CDR1 SNHLY, CDR2 FYNNEI. The CDR3 is made up of 12 amino acids. Trimming cost V 7 bases and J 7 bases, with 10 bases left between them. CDR3 DNA: TGTGCCAGCATGGGGGGACGTGAAAAACTGTTTTTT. Amino acids: CASMGGREKLFF.

This clone was seen once. This rearrangement joins TRBV6-1 to TRBJ1-2; no firm D call. The ends were cut back, 6 bases at V and 1 base at J, with 6 bases in the middle. From germline, CDR1 is MNHNS and CDR2 SASEGT. The CDR3 runs to 12 residues. CDR3 bases: TGTGCCAGCAGGGGCGATAACTATGGCTACACCTTC. Its translation is CASRGDNYGYTF.

This chain uses TRBV6-1 with TRBJ1-1, with 8 bases aligning to TRBD1. From germline, CDR1 is MNHNS and CDR2 SASEGT. The V segment lost 2 bases and the J segment 1 base; nucleotides outside the gene matches: 9. CDR3 size: 17 residues. The CDR3 protein is CASSEPSGGVWNTEAFF. The CDR3 region has the DNA TGTGCCAGCAGTGAACCATCAGGGGGCGTTTGGAACACTGAAGCTTTCTTT.

V gene TRBV7-3 combines with J gene TRBJ1-1; TRBD1 matches at 7 bases. The germline V gene encodes CDR1 SGHTA and CDR2 FQGTGA. V was pared by 0 bases and J by 3 bases, with 4 bases of the junction left unmatched. This CDR3 comprises 15 residues. The CDR3 nucleotides read TGTGCCAGCAGCTTAACCGGTCAGGGGGACACTGAAGCTTTCTTT. Amino acid sequence: CASSLTGQGDTEAFF.

This clone was recorded a few times. The chain recombines TRBV25-1 with TRBJ1-1; D is ambiguous. Trimming took off 8 bases at V and 7 bases at J, with 14 bases between the two ends. Germline V gene data show CDR1 as MGHDK and CDR2 as SYGVNS. This CDR3 contains 12 residues. In DNA, the CDR3 is TGTGCCAGCTCTCTCGCGGGCCTTGAAGCTTTCTTT. Encoded protein: CASSLAGLEAFF.

The chain couples TRBV19 to TRBJ2-2; maybe TRBD2 (5 bases). The CDR3 loop spans 14 amino acids. The V gene lost 2 bases and the J gene lost 8 bases, with 12 bases spanning the gap. The germline V gene encodes CDR1 LNHDA and CDR2 SQIVND (reference sequence). The DNA for the CDR3 is TGTGCCAGTAGTATACCGGGGAGCCTGGGGGAGCTGTTTTTT. Its translation: CASSIPGSLGELFF. The entire variable domain, with the rest obtained from reference TRBV19 and TRBJ2-2, is as follows: DGGITQSPKYLFRKEGQNVTLSCEQNLNHDAMYWYRQDPGQGLRLIYYSQIVNDFQKGDIAEGYSVSREKKESFPLTVTSAQKNPTAFYLCASSIPGSLGELFFGEGSRLTVL.

The chain recombines TRBV13 with TRBJ2-1, with TRBD1 as a possible D gene (6 bases). Trimming shortened V by 6 bases and J by 8 bases, and 14 bases separated the two germline ends. The CDR3 is 13 residues long. Per the germline V gene, CDR1 is PRHDT and CDR2 is FYEKMQ (reference sequence). In nucleotides, the CDR3 is TGTGCCAGCAGACTAAGAGGGGGAGATGAGCAGTTCTTC. Protein sequence: CASRLRGGDEQFF.

This sequence joins TRBV7-8 and TRBJ1-1; TRBD1 agrees at 7 bases. From germline, CDR1 is SGHVS and CDR2 FQNEAQ. This CDR3 contains 15 residues. With V trimmed by 2 bases and J by 2 bases, 5 bases remained unmatched. CDR3 DNA sequence: TGTGCCAGCAGCTTAAACAGGGGTCGTAACACTGAAGCTTTCTTT. Protein product: CASSLNRGRNTEAFF.